Following are 15 T cell receptor beta chains from one sample sequenced in a study of T cells in women clearing cervical HPV infection. Some clones are missing from TCRdb's copy, which holds only in-frame ones; the method was immunoSEQ multiplex PCR. Its table lists 30,000 to 45,000 clones. Input material: blood buffy coat. Every receptor here comes from a woman between 18 and 70 years old with a cervical HPV16 infection that either progressed to CIN3+ or cleared (not recorded which).

About this clone itself: The read ends 3 residues early relative to the CDR3; the germline J gene fills the gap. The genes are TRBV12-3 or TRBV12-4 and TRBJ2-5, with 11 bases lining up with TRBD2. The J segment lost 5 bases and the V segment lost 4 bases, leaving 12 bases of the junction unmatched. CDR3 length: 17 residues. The DNA read from the CDR3 is TGTGCCAGCAGTTCGTATTTCTTAGCGGGGGGGAGGGAGACC. Translating gives CASSSYFLAGGRET. The entire CDR3 protein is CASSSYFLAGGRETQYF.

On this clone itself: The read terminates 3 residues before the CDR3 end, so the remaining end is supplied by the germline J gene. The J gene is TRBJ2-1, the V gene TRBV7-2; 9 nucleotides line up with TRBD2. Germline-derived CDR1 and CDR2 are SGHTA and FQGNSA. Trimming at V came to 3 bases and at J to 7 bases, leaving 7 bases not matched to a gene. The CDR3 runs to 15 residues. CDR3: CASSLAGGIGNEQFF. The CDR3 bases that were read are TGTGCCAGCAGCTTGGCGGGGGGGATTGGGAATGAG.

On this clone itself: One end of the junction is discordant with germline, which a read error may explain. The missing CDR3 end, 3 residues past where the read stops, is filled in from the germline J gene. The J gene is TRBJ1-1, the V gene TRBV7-7, with TRBD1 matching 10 bases. Germline V gene lookup returns CDR1 SSHAT and CDR2 FNYEAQ (reference sequence). The length of the CDR3 is 13 residues. CDR3 sequence: CASSRDRGSEAFF. The CDR3 bases that were read are TGTGCTAGCAGCCGGGACAGGGGTTCTGAA.

As for this clone: The read stops 3 residues short of the end of the CDR3; the missing end is completed from the germline J gene. V usage is TRBV19 and J usage is TRBJ2-3, with TRBD1 identical over 8 bases. This CDR3 has 15 residues. Losses at the gene ends were 6 bases for V and 2 bases for J; bases not matched to a gene: 7. Germline assignment: CDR1 LNHDA and CDR2 SQIVND (reference sequence). The CDR3 DNA, read in part, is TGTGCCAGTAGCGACAGGGGAGGACCCACAGATACG. This encodes CASSDRGGPTDT. The whole CDR3 sequence reads CASSDRGGPTDTQYF.

In regard to this clone: The missing CDR3 end, 3 residues past where the read stops, is filled in from the germline J gene. The chain has TRBV9 and TRBJ2-7; 7 nucleotides line up with TRBD2. Germline V lookup: CDR1 SGDLS, CDR2 YYNGEE. CDR3 size: 17 residues. J was trimmed by 0 bases and V by 0 bases; bases with no gene match: 9. The CDR3 spells CASSVGLAESSSYEQYF. CDR3 bases read: TGTGCCAGCAGCGTAGGCCTAGCGGAGAGTAGCTCCTACGAG.

A note on this clone: The CDR3 is cut off 3 residues early in the read; its end comes from the germline J gene. The chain has TRBV11-2 and TRBJ1-5; 9 nucleotides align to TRBD1. The CDR3 sequence is 15 residues long. Germline assignment: CDR1 SGHAT and CDR2 FQNNGV. Trimming cost V 0 bases and J 6 bases; bases outside gene matches: 3. The CDR3 loop is CASSLEQGAGQPQHF. The CDR3 DNA, read in part, is TGTGCCAGCAGCTTAGAACAGGGGGCTGGTCAGCCC.

A word on this clone: With the read ending 3 residues before the CDR3 end, the germline J gene is used to fill in that end. The chain combines TRBV7-9 with TRBJ1-6, with D possibly TRBD1 on 5 matching bases. The CDR3 is 15 amino acids. The germline V gene encodes CDR1 SEHNR and CDR2 FQNEAQ (reference sequence). Between the trimmed V and J ends, which lost 5 bases and 6 bases, there was a span of 14 bases. CDR3 protein: CASSPRGGSNSPLHF. The covered CDR3 bases are TGTGCCAGCAGCCCCCGCGGGGGGTCTAATTCACCC.

Incomplete CDR3 DNA: TGCAGTGCTAGTTCCAGCGGGAGTCGCACAGATACG. It encodes CSASSSGSRTDT. The entire CDR3 reads CSASSSGSRTDTQYF. The genes are TRBV20-1 and TRBJ2-3; 8 bases fit TRBD2. The CDR3 is cut off 3 residues early in the read; its end comes from the germline J gene. V lost 3 bases and J lost 1; bases outside the gene matches: 6. CDR3 length equals 15 residues. Per germline, CDR1 DFQATT and CDR2 SNEGSKA (reference sequence).

Of note for this clone: The junction departs from the called germline gene at one end, perhaps through a read error. The missing CDR3 end, 3 residues past where the read stops, is filled in from the germline J gene. J is TRBJ2-2 and V is TRBV7-7; D gene unclear. The CDR3 runs to 13 residues. Germline-derived CDR1 and CDR2 are SSHAT and FNYEAQ (reference sequence). The CDR3 bases that were read are TGTGCTAGCAGCCAAGCCTACACCGGGGAG. This codes for CASSQAYTGE. The full CDR3 sequence reads CASSQAYTGELFF.

Notes on this clone: The read gets to within 3 residues of the CDR3 end, and the germline J gene fills in the rest. The rearrangement uses TRBV20-1 and TRBJ1-1; TRBD1 matches at 8 bases. This CDR3 has 13 amino acids. The trim removed 6 bases at V and 1 base at J, leaving 4 bases unmatched. The V gene's germline CDR1 is DFQATT and CDR2 SNEGSKA (reference sequence). The part of the CDR3 DNA that was read is TGCAGTGCCGAAGACAGGGGGAACACTGAA. Protein sequence: CSAEDRGNTE. The whole CDR3 reads CSAEDRGNTEAFF.

CDR3 sequence reads: CASRQAGGGQETQYF. The DNA read from the CDR3 is TGTGCCAGCAGACAAGCGGGAGGAGGGCAAGAGACC. This chain joins TRBV6-2 or TRBV6-3 and TRBJ2-5, with TRBD2 identical over 9 bases. The read ends 3 residues before the CDR3 terminus; that terminus is restored from the germline J gene. CDR3 size: 15 residues. Trimming took 6 bases from V and 2 from J; bases not matched to a gene: 7. The germline V gene has CDR1 MNHEY and CDR2 SVGEGT.

About this clone itself: From the germline J gene comes the end of the CDR3, since the read stops 3 residues before it. The chain is built from TRBV5-1 and TRBJ1-3; 8 nucleotides line up with TRBD1. The V gene's germline CDR1 is SGHRS and CDR2 YFSETQ. CDR3 length: 14 residues. The V segment lost 4 bases and the J segment 5 bases; nucleotides outside the gene matches: 5. CDR3 DNA (partial): TGCGCCAGCAGCCAGGGACAGGCAAGAAACACC. Amino acids: CASSQGQARNT. The full CDR3 protein is CASSQGQARNTIYF.

As for this clone: The read terminates 3 residues ahead of where the CDR3 ends, so the germline J gene completes it. The V call is TRBV14, the J call TRBJ1-2, with D perhaps matching TRBD1 (6 bases). The CDR3 has 15 amino acids. V was pared by 4 bases and J by 4 bases, with 16 bases between. CDR1 and CDR2 from the germline V gene are SGHDN and FVKESK. The CDR3 sequence is CASSLRTALPYGYTF. CDR3 DNA (partial): TGTGCCAGCAGCCTGCGGACAGCTCTACCCTATGGC. Full variable domain (outside the CDR3, taken from reference TRBV14 and TRBJ1-2): EAGVTQFPSHSVIEKGQTVTLRCDPISGHDNLYWYRRVMGKEIKFLLHFVKESKQDESGMPNNRFLAERTGGTYSTLKVQPAELEDSGVYFCASSLRTALPYGYTFGSGTRLTVV.

For this clone: The read comes to an end 3 residues before the CDR3 does, leaving the germline J gene to fill in the end. This chain joins TRBV29-1 and TRBJ2-5; D is perhaps TRBD1 (5 bases). Trimming shortened V by 4 bases and J by 0 bases, and 9 bases separated the two germline ends. The germline CDR1 and CDR2 sequences are SQVTM and ANQGSEA. The CDR3 runs to 13 residues. The covered CDR3 bases are TGCAGCGTTGTGGGGCAAGACCAAGAGACC. Translated: CSVVGQDQET. The whole CDR3 reads CSVVGQDQETQYF.

About this clone: The read finishes 3 residues shy of the CDR3 end, and the germline J gene is used to complete it. V usage is TRBV4-1 and J usage is TRBJ2-3, with D possibly TRBD2 on 6 matching bases. Trimming cost V 3 bases and J 3 bases, with 16 bases left between them. This CDR3 is 16 amino acids long. Germline V gives CDR1 MGHRA, CDR2 YSYEKL. The sequenced CDR3 bases are TGCGCCAGCAGCCAGGCAGGGACTGCCGGAACAGATACG. It encodes CASSQAGTAGTDT. The whole CDR3 protein reads CASSQAGTAGTDTQYF.